This record looks at one TCR beta chain sequence and its context. This clonotype was seen only a few times. This clone's antigen is unknown. The input lacks base qualities; no much larger clone sits a single base away. The library was prepared using RT-PCR. The reads were generated on a NextSeq 550. TCRdb's own reprocessing of the public reads used fastp at Q25 and MiXCR and kept productive beta chains. Rows are combined by CDR3 protein, so each entry shows the most common genes and DNA. This sample comprises some 880,000 distinct CDR3 sequences, roughly 18% of them detected only once. The ten largest clonotypes hold approximately 5.9% of the sample. This sample stems from a study of patients and donors after allogeneic stem cell transplantation (dated by TCRdb to about 2020). The sample comprised blood, either unsorted or a sorted T cell fraction (not recorded which). This clonotype was sampled from a human donor who was either an allogeneic HSCT recipient or a stem cell or donor lymphocyte infusion donor (not recorded which). It is not recorded whose cells these are; they may come from a transplant donor.

CDR3 loop: CSASWTDRYEQYF. The nucleotide sequence is given as TGCAGTGCTAGCTGGACGGACCGTTACGAGCAGTACTTC. The chain joins TRBV20-1 to TRBJ2-7, with the D segment identity uncertain. The germline V gene (reference sequence) specifies DFQATT as CDR1 and SNEGSKA as CDR2. The CDR3 starts with the cysteine, ends with the phenylalanine, and has 13 residues. This entry keeps only the CDR3 DNA: 39 bases, framed from base 1. Trimming removed 3 bases from V and 4 bases from J, leaving 13 bases between the germline ends.